A selection of T cell receptor beta chains follows, all from one sample in a study of T cells after yellow fever vaccination. TCRdb re-called the 5' RACE reads through MiXCR, storing one row per CDR3 protein. The sample has 40,000 to 50,000 distinct CDR3 sequences; roughly 7.1% are singletons. The sample was CD8+ T cells not binding an NS4B(214-222) dextramer, sorted from PBMCs, taken 45 days after the yellow fever booster vaccination. These TCRs come from a man aged 25-45 years who received the YFV17D yellow fever vaccine. Each CDR3 is given with its conserved first and last residue. The D gene is left open where the match is weak. A row's size may be missing; if present it is once, few, many or a size class.

>many|.|TRBV6-1
CASRGYKQGSGNTIYF
>.|.|TRBV21-1
CASTEREGFDEQYF
>many|.|TRBV29-1
CSVVAGLGSYNEQFF
>many|TRBD2|TRBV20-1
CSARDGLAGEDEQFF
>medium-sized|TRBD2|TRBV20-1
CSARGAPNSGEREDFQETQYF
>many|TRBD2|TRBV7-9
CASSLVREGLTDTQYF
>few|.|TRBV4-3
CASSTPGGAQHF
>many|.|TRBV20-1
CSAPLGPAEQYF
>many|TRBD2|TRBV12-3/TRBV12-4
CASSLAGGPESSDTQYF
>many|.|TRBV7-2
CASSLGLTNTDTQYF
>many|TRBD1|TRBV6-5
CASNPTGDGNTIYF
>many|TRBD2|TRBV5-1
CASSFGLAGIFQETQYF
>few|.|TRBV7-6
CASSTGGTEAFF